The 22 T cell receptor beta chains below come from one sample, sequenced in a study of blood T cell repertoires in COVID-19. Only in-frame clones appear in the TCRdb table, and some are missing; sequencing was by immunoSEQ multiplex PCR. This repertoire shows 300,000 to 400,000 clones, over 75% found once; its top ten account for just over 7%. Input material: peripheral blood. The receptors originated from a human donor in a cohort sampled during active COVID-19.

This clone was seen just once. V usage is TRBV6-1 and J usage is TRBJ2-1; perhaps TRBD2 as D (5 bases). CDR3 size: 15 residues. V gave up 3 bases and J gave up 2 bases, with 11 bases separating them. Germline loops: CDR1 MNHNS, CDR2 SASEGT. CDR3 sequence reads: CASSDGLAPYNEQFF. The CDR3 DNA sequence: TGTGCCAGCAGTGACGGGCTAGCTCCCTACAATGAGCAGTTCTTC.

This chain uses TRBV30 with TRBJ2-2, with D perhaps TRBD2 (5 bases). The CDR3 is made up of 13 amino acids. The germline CDR1 and CDR2 sequences are GTSNPN and SVGIG (reference sequence). This CDR3 reads CAVWVGDTGELFF. The CDR3 bases are TGTGCAGTCTGGGTCGGGGACACCGGGGAGCTGTTTTTT.

V gene TRBV6-4 combines with J gene TRBJ2-7; TRBD2 is a possible D gene (5 bases). The germline CDR1 and CDR2 sequences are MRHNA and SNTAGT. The CDR3 contains 13 residues. V lost 2 bases, J lost 0 bases, and 5 bases lay in between. The CDR3 nucleotides read TGTGCCAGCAGTGACCGGGACTCCTACGAGCAGTACTTC. Its protein is CASSDRDSYEQYF.

This clone was recorded a few times. The chain employs TRBV19 and TRBJ1-5, with D possibly TRBD1 on 6 matching bases. Germline lookup yields CDR1 LNHDA and CDR2 SQIVND (reference sequence). There are 15 residues in the CDR3. Trimming removed 2 bases from V and 6 bases from J, with 14 bases in between. The CDR3 DNA follows: TGTGCCAGTAGTATATTGATACAGGGCGGTCAGCCCCAGCATTTT. This codes for CASSILIQGGQPQHF.

The chain employs TRBV20-1 and TRBJ1-2; TRBD1 agrees at 7 bases. Losses at the gene ends were 7 bases for V and 5 bases for J; bases not matched to a gene: 4. The CDR3 loop spans 11 amino acids. In germline, CDR1 is DFQATT, CDR2 SNEGSKA (reference sequence). Written as DNA, the CDR3 is TGCAGTGTGACAGGGAGGTATGGCTACACCTTC. Its translation: CSVTGRYGYTF.

J is TRBJ1-2 and V is TRBV10-3; 12 bases align to TRBD1. CDR1 is ENHRY and CDR2 is SYGVKD in the germline V gene. Losses at the gene ends were 6 bases for V and 4 bases for J; bases not matched to a gene: 3. The CDR3 has 14 amino acids. The CDR3 DNA reads TGTGCCATCAGCCCGGGACAGGGGGCCTATGGCTACACCTTC. Encoded protein: CAISPGQGAYGYTF.

V is TRBV27 and J is TRBJ1-2; maybe TRBD1 (6 bases). V lost 5 bases and J 6 bases, leaving 19 bases between the germline ends. This CDR3 has 15 residues. Germline CDR1 reads MNHEY; CDR2 reads SMNVEV (reference sequence). This CDR3 is CASSRRSDSSDGYTF. In DNA, the CDR3 is TGTGCCAGCAGTAGGAGGTCGGACAGCTCCGATGGCTACACCTTC.

The V call is TRBV24-1, the J call TRBJ2-7; D uncertain. V gave up 9 bases and J gave up 3 bases, with 5 bases separating them. Germline values: CDR1 KGHDR, CDR2 SFDVKD. This CDR3 comprises 10 residues. CDR3 sequence reads: CATAGYEQYF. The CDR3 region has the DNA TGTGCCACCGCAGGCTACGAGCAGTACTTC.

The chain has TRBV5-1 and TRBJ2-1; 9 bases are shared with TRBD2. Germline V gene sequence: CDR1 SGHRS, CDR2 YFSETQ. The CDR3 has 12 amino acids. With 4 bases clipped from V and 10 bases from J, the junction kept 3 bases outside the gene matches. The CDR3 protein is CASSIGTSEQFF. DNA of the CDR3: TGCGCCAGCAGCATCGGGACTAGCGAGCAGTTCTTC.

The chain uses TRBV4-2 and TRBJ1-1, with D maybe TRBD1 (5 bases). From germline, CDR1 is LGHNA and CDR2 YNFKEQ. The V gene lost 1 base and the J gene lost 2 bases, with 8 bases spanning the gap. The CDR3 runs 14 residues. The CDR3, as DNA: TGTGCCAGCAGCCAAGGACAGATTAACACTGAAGCTTTCTTT. Its protein is CASSQGQINTEAFF.

The chain carries TRBV7-3 and TRBJ1-1; D possibly corresponds to TRBD1 (5 bases). The V gene lost 2 bases and the J gene lost 3 bases, with 16 bases spanning the gap. The CDR3 has 16 amino acids. CDR1 and CDR2 from the germline V gene are SGHTA and FQGTGA. CDR3 region: CASSLGGDPGYTEAFF. The CDR3, as DNA: TGTGCCAGCAGCTTAGGGGGGGACCCTGGATACACTGAAGCTTTCTTT.

The rearrangement links TRBV7-3 to TRBJ2-2; D gene unclear. The CDR3 is 14 amino acids. CDR1 is SGHTA, CDR2 FQGTGA, per germline. V was pared by 3 bases and J by 5 bases, with 10 bases between. CDR3 nucleotide sequence: TGTGCCAGCAGCTTTGACTGGGTAACCGGGGAGCTGTTTTTT. Its protein product is CASSFDWVTGELFF.

V gene TRBV4-1 combines with J gene TRBJ1-2; TRBD1 agrees at 9 bases. CDR1 is MGHRA and CDR2 is YSYEKL in the germline V gene. The CDR3 consists of 14 residues. V lost 4 bases, J lost 6 bases, and 6 bases stayed unmatched. The CDR3 sequence: CASSLQGARNGYTF. CDR3 in DNA: TGCGCCAGCAGCCTACAGGGGGCTCGAAATGGCTACACCTTC.

The chain combines TRBV7-2 with TRBJ1-5; D unclear. Per the germline V gene, CDR1 is SGHTA and CDR2 is FQGNSA. Deletions cut 1 base from V and 0 bases from J, with 10 bases between. The CDR3 has 16 residues. The CDR3 region has the DNA TGTGCCAGCAGCTTAGTAGGAGAGTATAGCAATCAGCCCCAGCATTTT. Its protein is CASSLVGEYSNQPQHF. The complete variable domain, with remaining parts taken from reference TRBV7-2 and TRBJ1-5, reads GAGVSQSPSNKVTEKGKDVELRCDPISGHTALYWYRQSLGQGLEFLIYFQGNSAPDKSGLPSDRFSAERTGGSVSTLTIQRTQQEDSAVYLCASSLVGEYSNQPQHFGDGTRLSIL.

About this clone: Other nucleotide sequences from this sample produce the same CDR3. The V call is TRBV7-9, the J call TRBJ1-2, with 7 nucleotides matching TRBD1. J lost 4 bases, V lost 1 base, and 3 bases had no gene match. The CDR3 spans 14 residues. Germline CDR1 and CDR2: SEHNR and FQNEAQ (reference sequence). CDR3 nucleotides: TGTGCCAGCAGCTTAGACAGGGGTAGCTATGGCTACACCTTC. Amino acids: CASSLDRGSYGYTF.

The chain carries TRBV10-3 and TRBJ2-3, with TRBD1 as a possible D gene (5 bases). The CDR3 runs 14 residues. Germline V gene data show CDR1 as ENHRY and CDR2 as SYGVKD. V dropped 2 bases and J dropped 2 bases, with 8 bases sitting between them. Here the CDR3 reads CAISERGTTDTQYF. CDR3 sequence (DNA): TGTGCCATCAGTGAGAGGGGTACCACAGATACGCAGTATTTT.

V and J are TRBV9 and TRBJ1-2; D unresolved. In germline, CDR1 is SGDLS, CDR2 YYNGEE. Trimming cost V 3 bases and J 3 bases, with 12 bases left between them. The CDR3 totals 14 residues. In DNA, the CDR3 is TGTGCCAGCAGCGCCGGAGGGAAGGACTATGGCTACACCTTC. This sequence encodes CASSAGGKDYGYTF.

The CDR3 nucleotides are TGTGCCAGCAGTTCCCTAGGGGGCGGCACTGAAGCTTTCTTT. It specifies CASSSLGGGTEAFF. The chain combines TRBV6-6 with TRBJ1-1; 7 positions match TRBD1. V gave up 4 bases and J gave up 4 bases; unmatched junction bases: 6. Looked up from germline, CDR1 is MNHNY and CDR2 is SVGAGI (reference sequence). This CDR3 comprises 14 residues.

The sample holds one count of this clone. The chain joins TRBV27 to TRBJ1-2, with D possibly being TRBD1 (6 bases). The CDR3 has 13 amino acids. The V end lost 3 bases, the J end lost 7 bases, and 12 bases lay between the germline ends. Germline V CDR1 and CDR2: MNHEY, SMNVEV (reference sequence). CDR3 DNA sequence: TGTGCCAGCAGTTTCCGGGGGGGCGGTGGCTACACCTTC. The encoded protein is CASSFRGGGGYTF.

This clone was counted between two and nine times. The V call is TRBV6-5, the J call TRBJ1-1; D gene uncertain. The CDR3 is 11 residues long. CDR1 and CDR2 (germline): MNHEY, SVGAGI. V dropped 4 bases and J dropped 4 bases, with 4 bases sitting between them. The CDR3, as DNA: TGTGCCAGCAGTTGGGCCACTGAAGCTTTCTTT. Translated: CASSWATEAFF.

This clone was seen only once. The rearrangement links TRBV7-2 to TRBJ2-2; 8 positions match TRBD1. The CDR3 is made up of 18 amino acids. Germline V lookup: CDR1 SGHTA, CDR2 FQGNSA. V lost 2 bases to trimming and J lost 6 bases; unmatched junction nucleotides: 14. The CDR3: CASSLSHGGRGPAGELFF. The CDR3 nucleotides are TGTGCCAGCAGCTTATCCCACGGCGGCAGGGGGCCGGCCGGGGAGCTGTTTTTT.

The V gene is TRBV19, the J gene TRBJ2-4, with a possible D match to TRBD2 (5 bases). V lost 7 bases and J 2 bases, leaving 30 bases between the germline ends. Germline V gene lookup returns CDR1 LNHDA and CDR2 SQIVND (reference sequence). The CDR3 is made up of 20 amino acids. CDR3 DNA: TGTGCCAGTACCTACGCACCCCCGGGAAGCGTCGCGGGCCCCAAAAACATTCAGTACTTC. It translates to CASTYAPPGSVAGPKNIQYF.